This T cell receptor (beta chain) was captured in a study of CD8 T cells in Susac syndrome. This CDR3 has 15 amino acids. V gave up 1 base and J gave up 1 base, with 9 bases separating them. Germline CDR1 reads SGHTA; CDR2 reads FQGTGA. A note on this clonotype: What it binds is not known.

Study-wide results and caveats: The study's TCR sequencing and HLA analysis covered a relatively small number of individuals, and the study acknowledged this.

RNA was extracted with the RNeasy kit, and a quantity of about 0.45 to 1 ug was reverse transcribed using random hexamers. TCRdb passed the immunoSEQ multiplex PCR reads through MiXCR, listing each CDR3 protein once. The data contain about 240,000 distinct CDR3 sequences, 90% to 96% of them singletons. Sequencing was performed on CD4+ T cells from PBMCs. The chain recombines TRBV7-3 with TRBJ2-3; no clear D. The sequence came from a human donor with Susac syndrome. DNA for the CDR3: TGTGCCAGCAGCTTAAACGCCCTCGGCACAGATACGCAGTATTTT. It codes for CASSLNALGTDTQYF.